This TCR beta chain was captured in a study of blood T cell repertoires in COVID-19. Study-level background: PBMCs, B-cell-depleted T cells, or T cells were the source of the cDNA or gDNA that made up the material.

Assay used: immunoSEQ multiplex PCR; TCRdb lists only in-frame clones, some missing. The profile shows about 120,000 clones, roughly 85% of them singletons. Trimming took 6 bases from V and 6 from J; bases not matched to a gene: 1. Germline V gives CDR1 KGHDR, CDR2 SFDVKD. The CDR3 is 12 amino acids. V usage is TRBV24-1 and J usage is TRBJ2-4; 7 bases match TRBD1. The origin of this receptor is a man older than 75 with acute or convalescent COVID-19. Sequencing input: peripheral blood. CDR3 nucleotide sequence: TGTGCCACCAGTCCAGGGGGAAACATTCAGTACTTC. This gives the protein CATSPGGNIQYF.